The 7 T cell receptor beta chains below all came from one sample that was sequenced in a study of OX40 agonist ivuxolimab in advanced cancers. Sequencing was performed with immunoSEQ multiplex PCR; in TCRdb, only in-frame clones are kept and a portion is missing. The sample comprises around 57,000 clones, approximately 77% of which are singletons, and less than 0.55% rests with the top ten. Sequenced material: CD4+ or CD8+ T cells sorted from blood, taken in a trial of the OX40 agonist ivuxolimab. These TCRs come from an adult with an advanced solid tumor such as melanoma, head and neck, liver or kidney cancer.

The rearrangement uses TRBV21-1 and TRBJ2-1; no DNA check was done on the table's D call, TRBD2. TRBV21-1 is listed as a pseudogene. CDR3 length: 17 amino acids. CDR3 residues: CASSKEKAAGSINEQFF. Here the CDR3 DNA reads TGTGCCAGCAGCAAAGAAAAGGCAGCGGGATCTATCAATGAGCAGTTCTTC.

This chain links TRBV19 with TRBJ2-7; D is unresolved. V lost 5 bases and J lost 3, with 11 bases in between. Germline CDR1 reads LNHDA; CDR2 reads SQIVND (reference sequence). CDR3 size: 13 residues. The CDR3 region is CASSPNGDYEQYF. The CDR3 nucleotides are TGTGCCAGTAGTCCTAACGGAGACTACGAGCAGTACTTC.

In this sample, this clone turned up a few times. V usage is TRBV7-6 and J usage is TRBJ2-7; D possibly matches TRBD1 or TRBD2 (5 bases each). CDR1 is SGHVS and CDR2 is FNYEAQ in the germline V gene. CDR3 length: 13 amino acids. V lost 5 bases, J lost 6 bases, and 14 bases lay in between. This chain's CDR3 is CASSRGPQSEQYF. As DNA, the CDR3 is TGTGCCAGCAGCCGGGGCCCCCAGTCCGAGCAGTACTTC.

The CDR3 DNA sequence: TGTGCCAGCAGATCCGGGACAGCCTTATACGAGCAGTACTTC. As protein: CASRSGTALYEQYF. The V and J genes are TRBV28 and TRBJ2-7, with 7 bases fitting TRBD1. Germline CDR1 MDHEN, CDR2 SYDVKM. The CDR3 runs to 14 residues. Trimming removed 6 bases from V and 4 bases from J; junction bases left unmatched: 9. Supplemented by reference TRBV28 and TRBJ2-7, the full variable domain reads DVKVTQSSRYLVKRTGEKVFLECVQDMDHENMFWYRQDPGLGLRLIYFSYDVKMKEKGDIPEGYSVSREKKERFSLILESASTNQTSMYLCASRSGTALYEQYFGPGTRLTVT.

V and J are TRBV11-2 and TRBJ1-1; the D is unclear. Germline loops: CDR1 SGHAT, CDR2 FQNNGV. The CDR3 sequence is 11 residues long. V was cut by 3 bases and J by 2 bases, with 1 base left in between. The CDR3 bases are TGTGCCAGCAGCTTTAACACTGAAGCTTTCTTT. This gives the protein CASSFNTEAFF.

The chain combines TRBV5-6 with TRBJ2-1, with D perhaps matching TRBD2 (5 bases). Deletions cut 4 bases from V and 7 bases from J, with 12 bases between. CDR3 size: 13 residues. Germline V gene lookup returns CDR1 SGHDT and CDR2 YYEEEE. In DNA, the CDR3 is TGTGCCAGCAGCCATAGGGAGAGGAATGAGCAGTTCTTC. Residues: CASSHRERNEQFF.

V is TRBV7-6 and J is TRBJ1-1; D remains ambiguous. In germline, CDR1 is SGHVS, CDR2 FNYEAQ. The V gene lost 2 bases and the J gene lost 1 base, with 11 bases spanning the gap. The CDR3 contains 15 residues. The CDR3 region has the DNA TGTGCCAGCAGCTTAAGGAATACAGAGAACACTGAAGCTTTCTTT. This gives the protein CASSLRNTENTEAFF.